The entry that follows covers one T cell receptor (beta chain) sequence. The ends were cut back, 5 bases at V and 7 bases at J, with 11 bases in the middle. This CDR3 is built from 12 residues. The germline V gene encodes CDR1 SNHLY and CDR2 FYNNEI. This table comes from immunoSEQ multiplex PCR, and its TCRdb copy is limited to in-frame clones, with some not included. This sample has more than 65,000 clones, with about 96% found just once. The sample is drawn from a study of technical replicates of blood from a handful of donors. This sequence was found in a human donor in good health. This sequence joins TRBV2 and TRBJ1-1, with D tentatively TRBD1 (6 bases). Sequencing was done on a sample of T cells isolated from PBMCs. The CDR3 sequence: CASSSQGLEAFF. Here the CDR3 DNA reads TGTGCCAGCAGTTCCCAGGGGCTTGAAGCTTTCTTT.